This entry concerns a single TCR beta chain. The target antigen is unknown. This record comes from a study of blood T cells in healthy people across ages. Study-level findings and limits: The study found more naive CD4+ cells and higher diversity in long-lived than aged donors. With unsorted PBMCs, a conclusive comparison of naive versus antigen-experienced cells was not possible.

A second PCR of about 7 to 11 cycles used a sample-barcoded 5' primer and a J-beta primer mix. Each cDNA molecule was tagged by a template-switch adaptor that had 12 random nucleotides. Each sample yielded at least 2.5 million CDR3-containing paired-end reads. TCRdb analysed the 5' RACE reads with MiXCR anew, one entry per CDR3 protein. This table has about 680,000 distinct CDR3 sequences, 45% to 50% appearing once. Sequences were obtained from blood. This TCR came from a woman aged 55 to 70 in good health.

CDR3 sequence: CASSFSGPLYNEQFF. The CDR3 DNA sequence: TGTGCCAGCAGCTTTAGCGGCCCTCTCTACAATGAGCAGTTCTTC. This chain uses TRBV6-6 with TRBJ2-1; the D gene is possibly TRBD2 (6 bases). Germline V lookup: CDR1 MNHNY, CDR2 SVGAGI (reference sequence). This CDR3 contains 15 residues. Trimming left V 6 bases short and J 3 bases short, with 15 bases between.